This T cell receptor (beta chain) was sequenced for a study of early T cells in non-severe SARS-CoV-2 infection. Study-level background: Chains stayed unpaired after sequencing of bulk RNA from unsorted whole blood.

Researchers attached unique molecular identifiers to individual cDNA molecules. TCRdb re-called the 5' RACE reads through MiXCR, storing one row per CDR3 protein. The table lists approximately 40,000 distinct CDR3 sequences, approximately 9.9% of them singletons, with roughly an eighth in the top ten. Study-level results: Lookups in VDJdb leaned toward anti-spike CD8 responses and missed private and CD4 specificities.

This CDR3 comprises 12 residues. Per germline, CDR1 SQVTM and CDR2 ANQGSEA. Losses at the gene ends were 8 bases for V and 4 bases for J; bases not matched to a gene: 5. There are many counts of this clonotype. Its specificity is unknown. This clonotype was obtained from an adult who was a healthcare worker with PCR-confirmed SARS-CoV-2 infection or an uninfected control (not recorded which). The gene calls are TRBV29-1 and TRBJ2-3; 8 nucleotides align to TRBD1. Sequencing was carried out using whole blood. For the CDR3, the DNA is TGCAGCCATACAGGGGGATCAGATACGCAGTATTTT. Its protein is CSHTGGSDTQYF.